These 29 T cell receptor beta chains were sequenced from one sample in a study of metastatic and nonmetastatic thyroid tumors. Among the patients, none had received any treatment before thyroid surgery. TCRdb re-processed the PCR reads through MiXCR. Of 12,000 or so clones in the sample, 25% to 35% were seen once. The sequenced sample consisted of adjacent normal tissue. The receptor source for this set is a male donor with papillary thyroid cancer or a benign thyroid nodule (not recorded which). Some clones in this sample may be carry-over from other donors' samples.

This clone is deemed medium-sized. The rearrangement joins TRBV2 to TRBJ2-2; 10 bases fit TRBD1. V dropped 6 bases and J dropped 5; count of bases not matched to a gene: 6. Germline V CDR1 and CDR2: SNHLY, FYNNEI. This CDR3 comprises 15 residues. In DNA, the CDR3 is TGTGCCAGCAGGGGACAGGGGTTAGGTACCGGGGAGCTGTTTTTT. This codes for CASRGQGLGTGELFF.

By its share, this clone is medium-sized. The chain uses TRBV7-9 and TRBJ1-1, with D unclear. Germline lookup yields CDR1 SEHNR and CDR2 FQNEAQ (reference sequence). The V end was cut by 1 base, the J end by 5 bases, with 11 bases between. The CDR3 is 14 amino acids. The CDR3 nucleotides are TGTGCCAGCAGCTTAGGTATCGAGGGAACTGAAGCTTTCTTT. As protein: CASSLGIEGTEAFF.

This clone was counted only a few times. The rearrangement links TRBV2 to TRBJ2-7; D unclear. The V gene lost 6 bases and the J gene lost 3 bases, with 6 bases spanning the gap. From germline, CDR1 is SNHLY and CDR2 FYNNEI. The length of the CDR3 is 11 residues. The CDR3 region has the DNA TGTGCCAGCAGGAACCACTACGAGCAGTACTTC. It specifies CASRNHYEQYF.

By frequency in the sample, this clone is medium-sized. This chain joins TRBV7-8 and TRBJ1-3; possibly TRBD1 for D (6 bases). Trimming removed 7 bases from V and 1 base from J, with 11 bases in between. Per the germline V gene, CDR1 is SGHVS and CDR2 is FQNEAQ. The CDR3 runs 14 residues. The CDR3 DNA reads as TGTGCCAGCACCCAGGGGTCTTCTGGAAACACCATATATTTT. Its protein is CASTQGSSGNTIYF. Based on the CDR3 plus reference TRBV7-8 and TRBJ1-3, the full variable domain is GAGVSQSPRYKVAKRGQDVALRCDPISGHVSLFWYQQALGQGPEFLTYFQNEAQLDKSGLPSDRFFAERPEGSVSTLKIQRTQQEDSAVYLCASTQGSSGNTIYFGEGSWLTVV.

This clone showed up just a few times. The CDR3 nucleotides read TGCGCCAGCAGCCAATACACCGAGGAGGGTTCACCCCTCCACTTT. Translation: CASSQYTEEGSPLHF. V is TRBV4-1 and J is TRBJ1-6; unclear D gene. The V end lost 2 bases, the J end lost 9 bases, and 14 bases lay between the germline ends. This CDR3 spans 15 amino acids. The germline gives CDR1 MGHRA, CDR2 YSYEKL.

Within the sample, this clone is medium-sized. The chain couples TRBV6-1 to TRBJ2-2; D uncertain. This CDR3 comprises 14 residues. The ends were cut back, 5 bases at V and 7 bases at J, with 14 bases in the middle. Germline V gives CDR1 MNHNS, CDR2 SASEGT. The CDR3 DNA is TGTGCCAGCAGTCCGACGGGTAGCAACGGGGAGCTGTTTTTT. As protein: CASSPTGSNGELFF.

This clone turned up a few times. V is TRBV3-1 and J is TRBJ1-3; TRBD1 is a possible D gene (6 bases). Germline assignment: CDR1 LGHDT and CDR2 YNNKEL (reference sequence). The CDR3 is 14 amino acids. The V gene lost 1 base and the J gene lost 9 bases, with 13 bases spanning the gap. The CDR3 DNA reads as TGTGCCAGCAGCCAAGGCGTGTCAGGGGCCACCATATATTTT. Protein sequence: CASSQGVSGATIYF.

The CDR3 spells CSASSGLLYNEQFF. CDR3 in DNA: TGCAGTGCCAGTAGCGGATTACTCTACAATGAGCAGTTCTTC. The chain couples TRBV20-1 to TRBJ2-1; tentative D call: TRBD2 (6 bases). The V and J ends lost 6 bases and 3 bases respectively, with 15 bases between them. This CDR3 comprises 14 residues. The germline CDR1 and CDR2 sequences are DFQATT and SNEGSKA (reference sequence).

In this sample, this clone is medium-sized. The rearrangement links TRBV7-9 to TRBJ1-3; the D is unclear. The V end was cut by 8 bases, the J end by 4 bases, with 9 bases between. Germline V lookup: CDR1 SEHNR, CDR2 FQNEAQ (reference sequence). The CDR3 runs 12 residues. The CDR3 DNA is TGTGCCAGCGCACGAACGGGAAACACCATATATTTT. This sequence encodes CASARTGNTIYF.

The table lists this clone with a few counts. V usage is TRBV20-1 and J usage is TRBJ2-7, with D perhaps given as TRBD1 or TRBD2 (5 bases each). Deletions cut 0 bases from V and 6 bases from J, with 18 bases between. The CDR3 spans 15 residues. Germline V gene data show CDR1 as DFQATT and CDR2 as SNEGSKA (reference sequence). For the CDR3, the DNA is TGCAGTGCTAGAGATCCGTGGGGCCAACGGGGCGAGCAGTACTTC. Its protein is CSARDPWGQRGEQYF.

The chain recombines TRBV6-1 with TRBJ2-7; 12 bases line up with TRBD2. Germline CDR1 MNHNS, CDR2 SASEGT. The CDR3 covers 14 residues. Trimming cost V 6 bases and J 4 bases; bases outside gene matches: 4. The CDR3 is CASRPTSGRYEQYF. The CDR3 nucleotides are TGTGCCAGCAGGCCGACTAGCGGGAGATACGAGCAGTACTTC.

Within the sample, this clone is medium-sized. The rearrangement links TRBV10-2 to TRBJ2-3; 8 bases line up with TRBD2. CDR3 length equals 15 residues. The V segment lost 0 bases and the J segment 5 bases; nucleotides outside the gene matches: 4. Looked up from germline, CDR1 is WSHSY and CDR2 is SAAADI. The CDR3 here is CASSESTGGVDTQYF. As DNA, the CDR3 is TGCGCCAGCAGTGAGTCTACGGGGGGGGTAGATACGCAGTATTTT.

In this sample, this clone is medium-sized (0.01 to 0.1%). The genes are TRBV7-8 and TRBJ2-2; TRBD2 matches at 8 bases. The CDR3 is 16 residues long. J lost 0 bases, V lost 3 bases, and 3 bases had no gene match. CDR1 and CDR2 (germline): SGHVS, FQNEAQ. CDR3 amino acids: CASSFPSGSNTGELFF. The CDR3 DNA sequence: TGTGCCAGCAGCTTCCCTAGCGGGTCGAACACCGGGGAGCTGTTTTTT. The full variable domain, in which reference TRBV7-8 and TRBJ2-2 provide the parts outside the CDR3, is GAGVSQSPRYKVAKRGQDVALRCDPISGHVSLFWYQQALGQGPEFLTYFQNEAQLDKSGLPSDRFFAERPEGSVSTLKIQRTQQEDSAVYLCASSFPSGSNTGELFFGEGSRLTVL.

This clone showed up many times. At one end the junction does not follow the germline gene, possibly because of a read error. This CDR3 is CASSLPKASNQPQRF. CDR3 DNA sequence: TGTGCCAGCAGTTTGCCCAAAGCCTCAAATCAGCCCCAGCGTTTT. V and J are TRBV28 and TRBJ1-5; D is undetermined. This CDR3 is built from 15 residues. Per the germline V gene, CDR1 is MDHEN and CDR2 is SYDVKM.

This chain uses TRBV3-1 with TRBJ2-7; TRBD1 or TRBD2 may be the D gene (6 bases each). The CDR3 is made up of 15 amino acids. Germline loops: CDR1 LGHDT, CDR2 YNNKEL (reference sequence). Trimming removed 4 bases from V and 6 bases from J, with 19 bases in between. CDR3 residues: CASSPNLGGAAEQYF. In DNA form, the CDR3 reads TGTGCCAGCAGCCCTAACCTGGGGGGCGCGGCCGAGCAGTACTTC.

This clone has a handful of counts. The chain combines TRBV5-1 with TRBJ1-3, with TRBD1 matching over 7 bases. The CDR3 extends over 15 amino acids. V shed 0 bases, J shed 1 base, and the junction held 1 base outside the gene matches. Per germline, CDR1 SGHRS and CDR2 YFSETQ. Here the CDR3 reads CASSLDRGSGNTIYF. CDR3 in DNA: TGCGCCAGCAGCTTGGACAGGGGATCTGGAAACACCATATATTTT. Using reference TRBV5-1 and TRBJ1-3 for the parts outside the CDR3, the full variable domain is KAGVTQTPRYLIKTRGQQVTLSCSPISGHRSVSWYQQTPGQGLQFLFEYFSETQRNKGNFPGRFSGRQFSNSRSEMNVSTLELGDSALYLCASSLDRGSGNTIYFGEGSWLTVV.

In its sample, this clone was seen a few times. The chain is built from TRBV2 and TRBJ2-2; 7 bases agree with TRBD1. The junction had 6 bases not matched to a gene; V was cut back by 4 bases and J by 7 bases. The germline gives CDR1 SNHLY, CDR2 FYNNEI. There are 14 residues in the CDR3. The CDR3 sequence is CASSAQGGGGELFF. The CDR3 DNA sequence: TGTGCCAGCAGTGCGCAAGGGGGCGGCGGGGAGCTGTTTTTT.

The V call is TRBV19, the J call TRBJ2-6; TRBD2 aligns across 7 bases. The CDR3 covers 16 residues. CDR1 is LNHDA, CDR2 SQIVND, per germline (reference sequence). The V segment lost 2 bases and the J segment 2 bases; nucleotides outside the gene matches: 3. Here the CDR3 DNA reads TGTGCCAGTAGTATAACGGGGGGAACTGGGGCCAACGTCCTGACTTTC. Protein: CASSITGGTGANVLTF.

This clone was counted between two and nine times. The chain joins TRBV28 to TRBJ2-2; no firm D call. The CDR3 spans 13 residues. The germline gives CDR1 MDHEN, CDR2 SYDVKM. V gave up 3 bases and J gave up 4 bases, with 6 bases separating them. This chain's CDR3 is CASSFRTTGELFF. Here the CDR3 DNA reads TGTGCCAGCAGTTTTCGGACCACCGGGGAGCTGTTTTTT.

By proportion, this clone is medium-sized (0.01 to 0.1%). V and J are TRBV2 and TRBJ2-5, with 12 positions matching TRBD2. With V trimmed by 6 bases and J by 5 bases, 7 bases remained unmatched. The CDR3 sequence is 15 residues long. Germline CDR1 SNHLY, CDR2 FYNNEI. CDR3: CASRLSGLAGETQYF. DNA for the CDR3: TGTGCCAGCAGACTATCCGGACTAGCGGGGGAGACCCAGTACTTC.

The chain recombines TRBV9 with TRBJ1-1; TRBD1 is a possible D gene (6 bases). Germline V gene lookup returns CDR1 SGDLS and CDR2 YYNGEE. The CDR3 has 16 amino acids. The V end lost 0 bases, the J end lost 4 bases, and 16 bases lay between the germline ends. The CDR3 is CASSVDLGGLGTEAFF. The CDR3 DNA sequence: TGTGCCAGCAGCGTAGATTTGGGGGGGCTAGGCACTGAAGCTTTCTTT.

The V call is TRBV6-1, the J call TRBJ2-1; D not resolved. Trimming cost V 6 bases and J 6 bases, with 15 bases left between them. Germline CDR1 is MNHNS and CDR2 is SASEGT. CDR3 length: 14 amino acids. The CDR3 coding sequence is TGTGCCAGCAGGATGGCTTCCGTCTTCAATGAGCAGTTCTTC. This sequence encodes CASRMASVFNEQFF.

The chain has TRBV28 and TRBJ1-1, with D tentatively TRBD1 (6 bases). From germline, CDR1 is MDHEN and CDR2 SYDVKM. V lost 2 bases and J 1 base, leaving 8 bases between the germline ends. This CDR3 spans 14 amino acids. For the CDR3, the DNA is TGTGCCAGCAGTTTACAGGGGAAGAACACTGAAGCTTTCTTT. This gives the protein CASSLQGKNTEAFF. Combining the CDR3 with reference TRBV28 and TRBJ1-1 gives the whole variable domain DVKVTQSSRYLVKRTGEKVFLECVQDMDHENMFWYRQDPGLGLRLIYFSYDVKMKEKGDIPEGYSVSREKKERFSLILESASTNQTSMYLCASSLQGKNTEAFFGQGTRLTVV.

This clone was picked up a small number of times. CDR3: CASSLGGLEVVYEQYF. The CDR3 nucleotides are TGTGCCAGCAGCTTAGGGGGACTAGAGGTGGTCTACGAGCAGTACTTC. The chain combines TRBV11-2 with TRBJ2-7, with 8 bases lining up with TRBD2. The V gene end was trimmed by 1 base and the J gene end by 3 bases; junction bases not matched to a gene: 8. Germline values: CDR1 SGHAT, CDR2 FQNNGV. CDR3 length: 16 residues. The entire variable domain, with the rest obtained from reference TRBV11-2 and TRBJ2-7, is as follows: EAGVAQSPRYKIIEKRQSVAFWCNPISGHATLYWYQQILGQGPKLLIQFQNNGVVDDSQLPKDRFSAERLKGVDSTLKIQPAKLEDSAVYLCASSLGGLEVVYEQYFGPGTRLTVT.

This clone came up a few times. Relative to the germline gene, one junction end is altered; a read error may explain this. Distinct nucleotide sequences in the sample also encode this CDR3. The chain joins TRBV12-3 or TRBV12-4 to TRBJ2-5; weak D call: TRBD2 (6 bases). The CDR3 runs 15 residues. The CDR3 is CASSLASSGPETQYF. The CDR3 DNA is TGTGCCAGCAGTTTAGCCAGTAGCGGTCCAGAGACCCAATACTTC.

The rearrangement links TRBV7-6 to TRBJ2-7; D gene unclear. Germline V gene data show CDR1 as SGHVS and CDR2 as FNYEAQ. Trimming shortened V by 4 bases and J by 1 base, and 14 bases separated the two germline ends. The CDR3 is made up of 15 amino acids. The CDR3 bases are TGTGCCAGCAGCTCTTTATCTGGTTTGTCCTACGAGCAGTACTTC. Protein product: CASSSLSGLSYEQYF.

V is TRBV2 and J is TRBJ1-6; 7 bases align to TRBD1. The length of the CDR3 is 15 residues. Germline-derived CDR1 and CDR2 are SNHLY and FYNNEI. V lost 7 bases, J lost 7 bases, and 10 bases stayed unmatched. CDR3 residues: CASMTTGMGNSPLHF. CDR3 bases: TGTGCCAGCATGACGACAGGGATGGGGAATTCACCCCTCCACTTT.

This chain uses TRBV2 with TRBJ2-5; D possibly corresponds to TRBD1 (6 bases). Looked up from germline, CDR1 is SNHLY and CDR2 is FYNNEI. This CDR3 has 12 amino acids. V lost 6 bases, J lost 8 bases, and 13 bases lay in between. The CDR3, as DNA: TGTGCCAGCAGCAGGGGTTCCGATACCCAGTACTTC. It specifies CASSRGSDTQYF. The full variable domain, its missing parts supplied by reference TRBV2 and TRBJ2-5, is EPEVTQTPSHQVTQMGQEVILRCVPISNHLYFYWYRQILGQKVEFLVSFYNNEISEKSEIFDDQFSVERPDGSNFTLKIRSTKLEDSAMYFCASSRGSDTQYFGPGTRLLVL.

This clone appeared a few times. The chain joins TRBV2 to TRBJ2-7; possible D gene TRBD2, 6 bases. The germline V and J ends were trimmed by 7 bases and 4 bases, with 17 bases remaining between them. The CDR3 contains 14 residues. The germline V gene encodes CDR1 SNHLY and CDR2 FYNNEI. CDR3 protein: CASNSDRDSYEQYF. CDR3 coding DNA: TGTGCCAGCAATTCAGACCGGGACTCGTACGAGCAGTACTTC.